This T cell receptor (beta chain) was found in a study of T cell repertoires in aging, cancer and after chemotherapy. This clonotype was picked up a small number of times. Deletions cut 2 bases from V and 3 bases from J, with 6 bases between. CDR1 and CDR2 from the germline V gene are SGHKS and YYEKEE (reference sequence). This CDR3 spans 12 amino acids. A mixed TRB-A/B primer pool amplified rearranged TRB by multiplex touch-down PCR. TCRdb called the multiplex PCR reads again in MiXCR, with one record for every CDR3 protein. Of about 6,200 distinct CDR3 sequences listed, about 32% are singletons. Amplification of TCR beta used genomic DNA extracted from peripheral blood.

The sample was blood. The V call is TRBV5-5, the J call TRBJ2-7, with a weak D call TRBD1 (5 bases). The sequence was collected from a human donor with a blood cancer. The CDR3 DNA reads as TGTGCCAGCAGCTTTAGGGGCTACGAGCAGTACTTC. Residues: CASSFRGYEQYF.